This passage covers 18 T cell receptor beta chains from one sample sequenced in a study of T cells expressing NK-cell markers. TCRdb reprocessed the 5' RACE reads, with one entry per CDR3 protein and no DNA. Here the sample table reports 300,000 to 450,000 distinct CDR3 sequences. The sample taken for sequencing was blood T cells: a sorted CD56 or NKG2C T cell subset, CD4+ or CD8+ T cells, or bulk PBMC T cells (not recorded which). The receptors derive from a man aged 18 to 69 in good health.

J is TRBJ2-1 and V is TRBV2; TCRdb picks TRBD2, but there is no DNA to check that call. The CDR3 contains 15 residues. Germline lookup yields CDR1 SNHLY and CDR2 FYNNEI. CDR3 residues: CASSVDGGLGNEQFF.

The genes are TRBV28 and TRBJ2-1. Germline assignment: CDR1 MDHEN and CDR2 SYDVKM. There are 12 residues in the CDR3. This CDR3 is CASSFLGREQFF.

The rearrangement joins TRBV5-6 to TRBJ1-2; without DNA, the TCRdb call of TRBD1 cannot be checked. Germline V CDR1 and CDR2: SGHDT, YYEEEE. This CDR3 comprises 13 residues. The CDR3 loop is CASSLRGPGGYTF.

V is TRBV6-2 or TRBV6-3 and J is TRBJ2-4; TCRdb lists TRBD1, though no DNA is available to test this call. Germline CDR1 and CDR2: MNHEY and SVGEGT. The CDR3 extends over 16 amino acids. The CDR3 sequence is CASSITGGVAKNIQYF.

This CDR3 is CASSIARGSETQYF. The genes are TRBV19 and TRBJ2-5; TCRdb's D call of TRBD2 is untestable without DNA. Germline V gives CDR1 LNHDA, CDR2 SQIVND (reference sequence). This CDR3 is built from 14 residues.

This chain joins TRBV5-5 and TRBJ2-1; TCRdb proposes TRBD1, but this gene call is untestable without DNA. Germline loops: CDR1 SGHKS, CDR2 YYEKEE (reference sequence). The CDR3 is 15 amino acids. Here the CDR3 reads CASNLDRGNYNEQFF.

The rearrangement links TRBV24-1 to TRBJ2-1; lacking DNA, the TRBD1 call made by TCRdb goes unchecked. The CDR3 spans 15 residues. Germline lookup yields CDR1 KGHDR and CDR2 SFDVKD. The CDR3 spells CATSGGTGVNNEQFF.

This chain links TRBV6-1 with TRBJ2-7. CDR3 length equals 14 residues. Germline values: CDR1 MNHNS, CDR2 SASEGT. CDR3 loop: CASRRSGSAYEQYF.

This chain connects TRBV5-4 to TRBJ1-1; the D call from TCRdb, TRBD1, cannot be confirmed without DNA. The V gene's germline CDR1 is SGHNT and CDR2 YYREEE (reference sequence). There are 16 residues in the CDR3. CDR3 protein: CASSQGGGGINTEAFF.

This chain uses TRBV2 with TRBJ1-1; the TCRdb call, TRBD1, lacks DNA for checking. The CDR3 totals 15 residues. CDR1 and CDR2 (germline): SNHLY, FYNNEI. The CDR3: CASRREGQMNTEAFF.

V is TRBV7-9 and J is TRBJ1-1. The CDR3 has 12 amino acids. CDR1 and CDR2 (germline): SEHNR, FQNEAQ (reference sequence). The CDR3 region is CASSLSLSEAFF. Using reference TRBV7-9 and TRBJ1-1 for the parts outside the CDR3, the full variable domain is DTGVSQNPRHKITKRGQNVTFRCDPISEHNRLYWYRQTLGQGPEFLTYFQNEAQLEKSRLLSDRFSAERPKGSFSTLEIQRTEQGDSAMYLCASSLSLSEAFFGQGTRLTVV.

The CDR3 loop is CASSQKPTSGRRSYNEQFF. The J gene is TRBJ2-1, the V gene TRBV3-1; the D gene TCRdb calls, TRBD2, cannot be checked with no DNA. This CDR3 is built from 19 residues. Germline values: CDR1 LGHDT, CDR2 YNNKEL (reference sequence).

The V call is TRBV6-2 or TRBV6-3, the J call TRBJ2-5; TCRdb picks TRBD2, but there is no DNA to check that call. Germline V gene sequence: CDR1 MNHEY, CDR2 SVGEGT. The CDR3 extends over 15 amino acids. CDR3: CASTKAGGMQETQYF.

The CDR3: CSALGLAVYQETQYF. The chain recombines TRBV20-1 with TRBJ2-5; TCRdb indicates TRBD2, and absent DNA this call remains unverified. The germline V gene has CDR1 DFQATT and CDR2 SNEGSKA (reference sequence). The CDR3 loop spans 15 amino acids.

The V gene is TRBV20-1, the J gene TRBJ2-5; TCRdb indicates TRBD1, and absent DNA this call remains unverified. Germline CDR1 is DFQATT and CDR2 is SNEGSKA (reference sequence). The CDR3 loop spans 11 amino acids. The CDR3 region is CPGRAQRAQYF.

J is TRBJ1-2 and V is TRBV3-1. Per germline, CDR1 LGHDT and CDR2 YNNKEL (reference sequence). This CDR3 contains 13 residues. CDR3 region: CASSTAISYGYTF.

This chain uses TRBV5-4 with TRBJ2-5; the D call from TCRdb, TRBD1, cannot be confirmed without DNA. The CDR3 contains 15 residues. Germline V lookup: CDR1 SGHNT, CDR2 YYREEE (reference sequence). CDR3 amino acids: CASSRTGTDQETQYF.

The CDR3 region is CASSLATMDRGYTEAFF. The chain has TRBV7-2 and TRBJ1-1; TCRdb reports TRBD1, a call that lacks DNA to check it against. The V gene's germline CDR1 is SGHTA and CDR2 FQGNSA. This CDR3 comprises 17 residues. Complete variable domain (other parts from reference TRBV7-2 and TRBJ1-1): GAGVSQSPSNKVTEKGKDVELRCDPISGHTALYWYRQSLGQGLEFLIYFQGNSAPDKSGLPSDRFSAERTGGSVSTLTIQRTQQEDSAVYLCASSLATMDRGYTEAFFGQGTRLTVV.